This TCR beta chain appears in the sequencing data of a study of blood T cell repertoires in COVID-19. Across the study: Samples taken during acute and convalescent COVID-19 were collected in the United States, Italy and Spain. PBMCs, B-cell-depleted T cells, or T cells provided the cDNA or gDNA that made up the material.

The Seattle patients joined while their infection was active and were tracked longitudinally afterward. This CDR3 region has 16 residues. Between the trimmed V and J ends, which lost 3 bases and 0 bases, there was a span of 11 bases. The germline V gene has CDR1 MNHEY and CDR2 SVGAGI. In the original workflow: Cell counts per sample came from amplifying reference gene primers. Only in-frame clones appear in the TCRdb table, and some are missing; sequencing was by immunoSEQ multiplex PCR. That table is the source of V, J and clone size, and D and trimming were worked out from the DNA. Altogether fewer than 350,000 clones are present, 80% to 95% being singletons, with the ten largest covering 6.5% to 8%.

The sample was peripheral blood. This sequence originates from a woman aged 25 to 39 with COVID-19, enrolled during active disease. V usage is TRBV6-5 and J usage is TRBJ2-2; D not certain. The CDR3 coding sequence is TGTGCCAGCAGTTATAGAAGCGTGGCGAACACCGGGGAGCTGTTTTTT. It translates to CASSYRSVANTGELFF.